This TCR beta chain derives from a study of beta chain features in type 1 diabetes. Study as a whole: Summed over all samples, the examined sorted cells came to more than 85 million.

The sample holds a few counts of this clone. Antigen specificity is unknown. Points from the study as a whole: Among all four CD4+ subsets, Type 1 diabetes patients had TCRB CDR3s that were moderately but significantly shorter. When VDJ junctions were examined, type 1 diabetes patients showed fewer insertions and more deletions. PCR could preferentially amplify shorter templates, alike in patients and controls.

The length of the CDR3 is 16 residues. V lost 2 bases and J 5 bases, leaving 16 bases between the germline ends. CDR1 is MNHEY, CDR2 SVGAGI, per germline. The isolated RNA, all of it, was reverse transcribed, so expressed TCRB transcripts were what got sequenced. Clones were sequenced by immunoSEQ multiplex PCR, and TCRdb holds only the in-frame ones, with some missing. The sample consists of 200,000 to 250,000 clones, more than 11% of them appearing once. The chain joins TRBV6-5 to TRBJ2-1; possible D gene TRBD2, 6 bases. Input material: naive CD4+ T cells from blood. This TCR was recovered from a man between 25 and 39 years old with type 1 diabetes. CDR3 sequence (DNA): TGTGCCAGCAGTTACCGCGGGACCAAGAGGGACAATGAGCAGTTCTTC. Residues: CASSYRGTKRDNEQFF.